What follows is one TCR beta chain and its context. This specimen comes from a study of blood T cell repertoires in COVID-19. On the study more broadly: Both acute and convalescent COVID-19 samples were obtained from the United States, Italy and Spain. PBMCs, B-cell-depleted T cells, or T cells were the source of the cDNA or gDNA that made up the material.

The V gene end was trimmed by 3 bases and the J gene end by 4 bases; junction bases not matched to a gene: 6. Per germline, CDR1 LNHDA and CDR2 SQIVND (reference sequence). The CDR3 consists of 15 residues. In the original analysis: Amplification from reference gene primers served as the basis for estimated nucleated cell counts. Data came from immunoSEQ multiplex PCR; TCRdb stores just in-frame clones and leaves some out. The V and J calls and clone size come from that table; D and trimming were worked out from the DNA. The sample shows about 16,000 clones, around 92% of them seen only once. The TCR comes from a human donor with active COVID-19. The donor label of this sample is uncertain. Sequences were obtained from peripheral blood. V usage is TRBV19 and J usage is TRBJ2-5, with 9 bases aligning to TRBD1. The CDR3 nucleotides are TGTGCCAGTAGTATCACCGGGACAGGGAGAGAGACCCAGTACTTC. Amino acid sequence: CASSITGTGRETQYF.